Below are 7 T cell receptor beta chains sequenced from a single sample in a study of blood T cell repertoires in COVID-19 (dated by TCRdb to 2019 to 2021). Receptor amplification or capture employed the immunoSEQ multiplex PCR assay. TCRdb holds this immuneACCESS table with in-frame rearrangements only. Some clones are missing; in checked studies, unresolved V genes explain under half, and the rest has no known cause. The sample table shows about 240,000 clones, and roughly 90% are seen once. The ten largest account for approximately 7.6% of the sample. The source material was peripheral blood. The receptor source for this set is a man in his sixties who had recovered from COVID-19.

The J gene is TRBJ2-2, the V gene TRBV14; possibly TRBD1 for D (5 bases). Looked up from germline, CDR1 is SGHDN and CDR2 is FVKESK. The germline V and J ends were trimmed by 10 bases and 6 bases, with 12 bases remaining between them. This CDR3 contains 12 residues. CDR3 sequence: CATLSGSGELFF. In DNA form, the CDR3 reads TGTGCCACCCTATCAGGGTCCGGGGAGCTGTTTTTT.

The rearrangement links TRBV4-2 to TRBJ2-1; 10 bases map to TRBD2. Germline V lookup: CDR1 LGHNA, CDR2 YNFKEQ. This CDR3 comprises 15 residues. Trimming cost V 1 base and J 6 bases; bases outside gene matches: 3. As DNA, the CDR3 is TGTGCCAGCAGCCAAGTCATAGCGGGGGGCAATGAGCAGTTCTTC. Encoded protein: CASSQVIAGGNEQFF.

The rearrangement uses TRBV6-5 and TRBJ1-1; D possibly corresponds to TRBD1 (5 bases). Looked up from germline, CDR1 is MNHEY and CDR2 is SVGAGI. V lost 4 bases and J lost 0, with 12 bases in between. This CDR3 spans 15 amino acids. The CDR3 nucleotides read TGTGCCAGCAGTTCCGGGGGTAAAGTGAACACTGAAGCTTTCTTT. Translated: CASSSGGKVNTEAFF.

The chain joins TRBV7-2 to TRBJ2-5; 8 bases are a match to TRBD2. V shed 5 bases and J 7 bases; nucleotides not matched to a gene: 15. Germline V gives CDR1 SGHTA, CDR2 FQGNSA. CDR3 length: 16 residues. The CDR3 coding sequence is TGTGCCAGCAGCAGCCAGCCCGAAAGCGGGGGAGGGACCCAGTACTTC. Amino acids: CASSSQPESGGGTQYF.

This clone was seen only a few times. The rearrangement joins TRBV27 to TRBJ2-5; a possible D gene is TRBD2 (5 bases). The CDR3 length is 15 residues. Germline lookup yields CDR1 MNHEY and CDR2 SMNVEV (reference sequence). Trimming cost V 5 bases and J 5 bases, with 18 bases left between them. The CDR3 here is CASSPRRQTLETQYF. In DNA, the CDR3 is TGTGCCAGCAGTCCCCGGAGGCAGACCCTGGAGACCCAGTACTTC.

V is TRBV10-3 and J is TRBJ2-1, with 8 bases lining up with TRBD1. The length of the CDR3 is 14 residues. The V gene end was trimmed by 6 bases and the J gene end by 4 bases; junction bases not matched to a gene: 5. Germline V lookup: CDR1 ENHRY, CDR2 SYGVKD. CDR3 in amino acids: CAIRDRESYNEQFF. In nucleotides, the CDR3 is TGTGCCATCAGGGACAGGGAGTCTTACAATGAGCAGTTCTTC.

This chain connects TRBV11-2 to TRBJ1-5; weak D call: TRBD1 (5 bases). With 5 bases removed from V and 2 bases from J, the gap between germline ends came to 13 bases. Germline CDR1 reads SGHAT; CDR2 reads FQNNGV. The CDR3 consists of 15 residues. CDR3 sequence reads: CASSTAGSGNQPQHF. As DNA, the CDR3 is TGTGCCAGCAGCACGGCAGGGTCGGGCAATCAGCCCCAGCATTTT.